The clone carrying this T cell receptor beta chain was counted at least ten times. Its cognate antigen is unknown. Using its own MiXCR run on the 5' RACE reads, TCRdb lists one record per CDR3 protein. Among approximately 180,000 distinct CDR3 sequences listed, about 20% were seen once. This entry is derived from a study of CD8 T cells in ankylosing spondylitis. Study-wide findings and caveats: Enrichment of disease-linked clones was reportedly significant in matched ankylosing spondylitis synovial fluid.

There are 12 residues in the CDR3. Between the trimmed V and J ends, which lost 7 bases and 5 bases, there was a span of 14 bases. Germline values: CDR1 SQVTM, CDR2 ANQGSEA. The receptor was isolated from a male donor aged 10-30 years with ankylosing spondylitis or in good health (not recorded which). The sequenced sample consisted of blood, either unsorted or a sorted T cell fraction (not recorded which). The V gene is TRBV29-1, the J gene TRBJ2-5; a weak D match, TRBD1 (6 bases). The CDR3 spells CSGCRQGETQYF. The CDR3 bases are TGCAGCGGATGCCGGCAGGGGGAGACCCAGTACTTC.